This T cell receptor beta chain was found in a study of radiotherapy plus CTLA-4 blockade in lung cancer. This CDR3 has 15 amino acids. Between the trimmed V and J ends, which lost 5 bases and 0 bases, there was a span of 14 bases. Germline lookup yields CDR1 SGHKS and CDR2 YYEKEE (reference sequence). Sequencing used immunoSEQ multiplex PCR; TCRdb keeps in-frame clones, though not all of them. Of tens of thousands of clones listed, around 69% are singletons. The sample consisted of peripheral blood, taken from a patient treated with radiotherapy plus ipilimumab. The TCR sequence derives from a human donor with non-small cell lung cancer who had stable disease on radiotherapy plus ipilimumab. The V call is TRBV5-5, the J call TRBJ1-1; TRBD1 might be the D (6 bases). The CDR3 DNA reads TGTGCCAGCAGACTCACGGACAGTATGAACACTGAAGCTTTCTTT. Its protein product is CASRLTDSMNTEAFF.